Listed below are T cell receptor beta chains from one sample, sequenced in a study of T cell repertoires in cytomegalovirus infection. One entry per CDR3 protein, called by TCRdb with MiXCR from the reads. The sample has 300,000 to 400,000 distinct CDR3 sequences; roughly 25% are singletons. These receptors' antigens are unknown. The specimen comprised cultured PBMCs, sampled from culture after CMV antigen stimulation. Receptors originate from a human donor in good health (CMV status not recorded). Some clones in this sample may be carry-over from other donors' samples. The CDR3 runs from the conserved cysteine through the conserved F or W. A D gene is named only where the DNA matches it firmly. The size field is filled for only some rows; it gives once, few, many or a size class.

v_call: TRBV15; d_call: NA; clone_size: few; j_call: TRBJ1-1; cdr3_nt: TGTGCCACCAGCGCTCGGTGGGAGGACACTGAAGCTTTCTTT; cdr3_aa: CATSARWEDTEAFF
v_call: TRBV19; d_call: TRBD2; clone_size: few; j_call: TRBJ2-7; cdr3_nt: TGTGCCAGTAGTGAATTAGCGGGATCCTACGAGCAGTACTTC; cdr3_aa: CASSELAGSYEQYF
v_call: TRBV7-8; d_call: NA; clone_size: few; j_call: TRBJ1-5; cdr3_nt: TGTGCCAGCAGCCCTGATCGGGGAGAGCAGCCCCAGCATTTT; cdr3_aa: CASSPDRGEQPQHF
v_call: TRBV14; d_call: TRBD2; clone_size: few; j_call: TRBJ2-3; cdr3_nt: TGTGCCAGCAGCAAAAAAGTCCGGACTAGCGGTATGGATACGCAGTATTTT; cdr3_aa: CASSKKVRTSGMDTQYF
v_call: TRBV4-1; d_call: NA; clone_size: NA; j_call: TRBJ1-6; cdr3_nt: TGCGCCAGCAGCTCGATAACTGGGGTTTCACCCCTCCACTTT; cdr3_aa: CASSSITGVSPLHF
v_call: TRBV12-3/TRBV12-4; d_call: TRBD1; clone_size: NA; j_call: TRBJ2-3; cdr3_nt: TGTGCCAGCAGTACTTGGGACAGGGAGGGGCCAGATACGCAGTATTTT; cdr3_aa: CASSTWDREGPDTQYF
v_call: TRBV12-3/TRBV12-4; d_call: NA; clone_size: NA; j_call: TRBJ1-2; cdr3_nt: TGTGCCAGCAGTTTAGCGCGGGCACCGAACTATGGCTACACCTTC; cdr3_aa: CASSLARAPNYGYTF
v_call: TRBV28; d_call: NA; clone_size: few; j_call: TRBJ2-7; cdr3_nt: TGTGCCAGCAGTCAACCCGGGACTCCTCGGGGAAGCGAGCAGTACTTC; cdr3_aa: CASSQPGTPRGSEQYF
v_call: TRBV29-1; d_call: TRBD1; clone_size: NA; j_call: TRBJ2-5; cdr3_nt: TGCAGCGCCGGCAGGGGGCGCGGAGAGACCCAGTACTTC; cdr3_aa: CSAGRGRGETQYF
v_call: TRBV12-3/TRBV12-4; d_call: NA; clone_size: NA; j_call: TRBJ1-5; cdr3_nt: TGTGCCAGCAGTTTCGGCGGAGTTTATAGCAATCAGCCCCAGCATTTT; cdr3_aa: CASSFGGVYSNQPQHF
v_call: TRBV7-2; d_call: NA; clone_size: many; j_call: TRBJ1-3; cdr3_nt: TGTGCCAGCAGCTTAGCGGGGCAGAGCTCTGGAAACACCATATATTTT; cdr3_aa: CASSLAGQSSGNTIYF
v_call: TRBV6-2/TRBV6-3; d_call: TRBD2; clone_size: few; j_call: TRBJ2-1; cdr3_nt: TGTGCCAGCAGTTACTTTGCGGGAGCCACCTACAATGAGCAGTTCTTC; cdr3_aa: CASSYFAGATYNEQFF
v_call: TRBV27; d_call: TRBD1; clone_size: NA; j_call: TRBJ2-3; cdr3_nt: TGTGCCAGCAGTTTCTCCGAGGGACAGGGCTCCAAATCAGATACGCAGTATTTT; cdr3_aa: CASSFSEGQGSKSDTQYF
v_call: TRBV19; d_call: NA; clone_size: NA; j_call: TRBJ1-1; cdr3_nt: TGTGCCAGTAGTTTGTTTTTGCAACTTGGCACTGAAGCTTTCTTT; cdr3_aa: CASSLFLQLGTEAFF
v_call: TRBV7-6; d_call: TRBD2; clone_size: NA; j_call: TRBJ2-1; cdr3_nt: TGTGCCAGCAGCCCCCGTGGGACTACAGTTTCTGAGCAGTTCTTC; cdr3_aa: CASSPRGTTVSEQFF
v_call: TRBV20-1; d_call: TRBD1; clone_size: NA; j_call: TRBJ1-6; cdr3_nt: TGCAGTGTTGGGAGACAGGGGATATATAATTCACCCCTCCACTTT; cdr3_aa: CSVGRQGIYNSPLHF
v_call: TRBV7-2; d_call: NA; clone_size: few; j_call: TRBJ1-1; cdr3_nt: TGTGCCAGCAGGGGGGCACCCACTGAAGCTTTCTTT; cdr3_aa: CASRGAPTEAFF
v_call: TRBV11-2; d_call: TRBD1; clone_size: many; j_call: TRBJ2-5; cdr3_nt: TGTGCCAGCAGCCCAAGACAGGGGCCGAAAGAGACCCAGTACTTC; cdr3_aa: CASSPRQGPKETQYF
v_call: TRBV12-3/TRBV12-4; d_call: NA; clone_size: NA; j_call: TRBJ1-1; cdr3_nt: TGTGCCAGCAGCCCGGGGTGGACAGAACTTGAAGCTTTCTTT; cdr3_aa: CASSPGWTELEAFF
v_call: TRBV5-4; d_call: TRBD2; clone_size: NA; j_call: TRBJ2-1; cdr3_nt: TGTGCCAGCAGCCTCCTTCCCGGACTAGCGGGAAACTACAATGAGCAGTTCTTC; cdr3_aa: CASSLLPGLAGNYNEQFF
v_call: TRBV27; d_call: NA; clone_size: few; j_call: TRBJ2-1; cdr3_nt: TGTGCCAGCAGTTTAGGGCGACAGCGAACGAGCGATGAGCAGTTCTTC; cdr3_aa: CASSLGRQRTSDEQFF
v_call: TRBV7-2; d_call: NA; clone_size: many; j_call: TRBJ1-3; cdr3_nt: TGTGCCAGCAGCTTAGGACCCACCTGGGGCAGAAACACCATATATTTT; cdr3_aa: CASSLGPTWGRNTIYF
v_call: TRBV6-2/TRBV6-3; d_call: TRBD2; clone_size: few; j_call: TRBJ2-3; cdr3_nt: TGTGCCAGCAGTTACCCTTACAGCGGGATGAAGTTCGCAGATACGCAGTATTTT; cdr3_aa: CASSYPYSGMKFADTQYF
v_call: TRBV4-3; d_call: TRBD1; clone_size: few; j_call: TRBJ1-1; cdr3_nt: TGCGCCAGCAGCCAAGTCCCAGGGGGGAACACTGAAGCTTTCTTT; cdr3_aa: CASSQVPGGNTEAFF
v_call: TRBV7-2; d_call: TRBD2; clone_size: few; j_call: TRBJ2-5; cdr3_nt: TGTGCCAGCAGCTTAGTTCGGGAGGGGGGGGAGACCCAGTACTTC; cdr3_aa: CASSLVREGGETQYF
v_call: TRBV4-1; d_call: NA; clone_size: NA; j_call: TRBJ2-1; cdr3_nt: TGCGCCAGCAGCCCCGTCTCGGAGGGGTACAATGAGCAGTTCTTC; cdr3_aa: CASSPVSEGYNEQFF
v_call: TRBV19; d_call: NA; clone_size: NA; j_call: TRBJ2-7; cdr3_nt: TGTGCCAGTAGTATTGTCGGCAGCCCTACGTACGAGCAGTACTTC; cdr3_aa: CASSIVGSPTYEQYF
v_call: TRBV14; d_call: NA; clone_size: NA; j_call: TRBJ2-3; cdr3_nt: TGTGCCAGCAGCCTAACGAGGGATACGCAGTATTTT; cdr3_aa: CASSLTRDTQYF
v_call: TRBV4-1; d_call: NA; clone_size: few; j_call: TRBJ1-5; cdr3_nt: TGCGCCAGCAGCCGAGAATATAGCAATCAGCCCCAGCATTTT; cdr3_aa: CASSREYSNQPQHF
v_call: TRBV7-9; d_call: NA; clone_size: many; j_call: TRBJ2-5; cdr3_nt: TGTGCCAGCAGCTTAGACGATCAGGGATCCCAGTACTTC; cdr3_aa: CASSLDDQGSQYF
v_call: TRBV4-3; d_call: TRBD2; clone_size: few; j_call: TRBJ2-7; cdr3_nt: TGCGCCAGCAGCTCCAAAGCAGGGACTAGCTGGGAGCAGTACTTC; cdr3_aa: CASSSKAGTSWEQYF
v_call: TRBV7-2; d_call: NA; clone_size: many; j_call: TRBJ1-2; cdr3_nt: TGTGCCAGCAGCCCAGACCCAGGGAACTATGGCTACACCTTC; cdr3_aa: CASSPDPGNYGYTF
v_call: TRBV12-3/TRBV12-4; d_call: TRBD1; clone_size: NA; j_call: TRBJ2-5; cdr3_nt: TGTGCCAGCAGAGCCTTGGGACAGGAAGAGACCCAGTACTTC; cdr3_aa: CASRALGQEETQYF